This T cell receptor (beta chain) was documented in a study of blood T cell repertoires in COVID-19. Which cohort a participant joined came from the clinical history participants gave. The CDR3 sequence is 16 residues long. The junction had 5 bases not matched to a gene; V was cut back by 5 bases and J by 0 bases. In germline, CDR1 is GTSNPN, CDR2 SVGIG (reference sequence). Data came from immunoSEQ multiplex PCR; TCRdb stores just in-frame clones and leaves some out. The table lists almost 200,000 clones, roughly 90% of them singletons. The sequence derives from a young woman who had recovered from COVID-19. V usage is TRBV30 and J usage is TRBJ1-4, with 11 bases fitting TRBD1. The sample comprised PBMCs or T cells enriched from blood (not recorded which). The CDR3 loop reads CAWAGGQGATNEKLFF. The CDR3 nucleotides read TGTGCCTGGGCAGGGGGACAGGGGGCAACTAATGAAAAACTGTTTTTT.